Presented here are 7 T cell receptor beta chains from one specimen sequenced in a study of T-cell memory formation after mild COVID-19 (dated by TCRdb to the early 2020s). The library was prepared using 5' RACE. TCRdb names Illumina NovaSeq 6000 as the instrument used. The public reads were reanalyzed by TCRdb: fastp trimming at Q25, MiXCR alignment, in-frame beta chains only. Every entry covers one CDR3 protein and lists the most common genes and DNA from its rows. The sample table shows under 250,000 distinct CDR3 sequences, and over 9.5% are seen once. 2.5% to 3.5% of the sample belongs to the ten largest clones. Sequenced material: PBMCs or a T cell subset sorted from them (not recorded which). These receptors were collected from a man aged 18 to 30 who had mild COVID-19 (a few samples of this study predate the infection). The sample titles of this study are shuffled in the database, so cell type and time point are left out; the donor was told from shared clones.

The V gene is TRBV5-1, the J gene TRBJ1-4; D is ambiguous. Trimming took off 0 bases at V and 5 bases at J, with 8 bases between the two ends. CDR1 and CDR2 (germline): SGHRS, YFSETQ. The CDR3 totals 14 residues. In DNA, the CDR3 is TGCGCCAGCAGCTTGGCGACTGAGAATGAAAAACTGTTTTTT. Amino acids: CASSLATENEKLFF.

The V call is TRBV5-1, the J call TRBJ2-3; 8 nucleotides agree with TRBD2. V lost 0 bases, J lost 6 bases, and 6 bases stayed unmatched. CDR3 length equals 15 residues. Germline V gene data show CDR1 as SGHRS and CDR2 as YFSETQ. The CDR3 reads CASSLGSGGSDTQYF. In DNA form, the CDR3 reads TGCGCCAGCAGCTTGGGGAGCGGGGGTTCGGATACGCAGTATTTT.

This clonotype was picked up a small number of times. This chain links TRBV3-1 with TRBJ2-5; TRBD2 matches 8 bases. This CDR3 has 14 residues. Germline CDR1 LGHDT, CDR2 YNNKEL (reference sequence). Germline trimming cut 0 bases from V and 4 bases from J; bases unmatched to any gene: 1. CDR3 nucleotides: TGTGCCAGCAGCCAAGAACTAGCGGCAGAGACCCAGTACTTC. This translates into CASSQELAAETQYF.

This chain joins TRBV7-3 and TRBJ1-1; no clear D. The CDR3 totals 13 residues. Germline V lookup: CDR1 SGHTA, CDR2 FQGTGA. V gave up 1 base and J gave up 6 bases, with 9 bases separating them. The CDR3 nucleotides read TGTGCCAGCAGCTTAAGTGGAGTAGCTGAAGCTTTCTTT. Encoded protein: CASSLSGVAEAFF.

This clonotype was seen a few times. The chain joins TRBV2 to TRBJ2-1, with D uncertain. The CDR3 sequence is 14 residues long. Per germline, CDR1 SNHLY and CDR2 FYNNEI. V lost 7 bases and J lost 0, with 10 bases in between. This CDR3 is CASKNIPSYNEQFF. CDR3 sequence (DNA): TGTGCCAGCAAGAACATCCCCTCCTACAATGAGCAGTTCTTC.

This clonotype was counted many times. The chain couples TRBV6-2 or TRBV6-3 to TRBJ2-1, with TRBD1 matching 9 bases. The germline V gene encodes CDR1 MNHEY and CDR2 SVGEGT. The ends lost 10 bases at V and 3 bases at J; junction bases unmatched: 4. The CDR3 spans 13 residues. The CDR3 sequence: CATGTGNYNEQFF. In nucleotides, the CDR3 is TGTGCCACGGGGACAGGGAACTACAATGAGCAGTTCTTC.

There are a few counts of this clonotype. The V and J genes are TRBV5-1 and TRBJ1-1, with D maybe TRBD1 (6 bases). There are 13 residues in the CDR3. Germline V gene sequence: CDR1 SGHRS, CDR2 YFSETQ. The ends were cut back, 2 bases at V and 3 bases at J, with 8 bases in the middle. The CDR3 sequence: CASSFRQDTEAFF. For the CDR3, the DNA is TGCGCCAGCAGCTTTAGACAGGACACTGAAGCTTTCTTT.